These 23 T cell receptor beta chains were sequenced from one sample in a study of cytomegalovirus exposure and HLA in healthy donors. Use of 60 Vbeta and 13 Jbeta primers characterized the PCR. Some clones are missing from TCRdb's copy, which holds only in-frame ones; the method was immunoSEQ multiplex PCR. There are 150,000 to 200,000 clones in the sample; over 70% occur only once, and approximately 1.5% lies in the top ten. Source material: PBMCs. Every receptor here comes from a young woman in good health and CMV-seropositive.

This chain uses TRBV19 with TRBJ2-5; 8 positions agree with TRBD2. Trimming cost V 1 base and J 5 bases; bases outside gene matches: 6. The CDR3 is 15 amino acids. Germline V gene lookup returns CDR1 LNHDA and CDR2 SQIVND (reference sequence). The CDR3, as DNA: TGTGCCAGTAGTATAGGGCGGGAGGCGGGGGAGACCCAGTACTTC. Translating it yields CASSIGREAGETQYF. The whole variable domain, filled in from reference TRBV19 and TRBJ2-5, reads DGGITQSPKYLFRKEGQNVTLSCEQNLNHDAMYWYRQDPGQGLRLIYYSQIVNDFQKGDIAEGYSVSREKKESFPLTVTSAQKNPTAFYLCASSIGREAGETQYFGPGTRLLVL.

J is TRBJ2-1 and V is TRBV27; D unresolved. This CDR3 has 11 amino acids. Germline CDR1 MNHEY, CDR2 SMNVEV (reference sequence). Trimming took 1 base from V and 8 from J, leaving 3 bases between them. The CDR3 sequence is CASSLFDEQFF. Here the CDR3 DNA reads TGTGCCAGCAGTTTATTCGATGAGCAGTTCTTC.

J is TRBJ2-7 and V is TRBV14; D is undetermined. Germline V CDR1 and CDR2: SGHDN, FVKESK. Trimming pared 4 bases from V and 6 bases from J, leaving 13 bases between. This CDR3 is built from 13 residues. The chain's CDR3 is CASSLRGAREQYF. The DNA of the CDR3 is TGTGCCAGCAGCCTTAGAGGAGCCCGCGAGCAGTACTTC.

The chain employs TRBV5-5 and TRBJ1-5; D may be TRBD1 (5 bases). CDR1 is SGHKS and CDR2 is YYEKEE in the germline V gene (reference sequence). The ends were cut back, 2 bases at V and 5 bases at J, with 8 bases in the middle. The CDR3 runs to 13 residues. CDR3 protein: CASSFLTDQPQHF. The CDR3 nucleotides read TGTGCCAGCAGCTTTCTGACAGATCAGCCCCAGCATTTT.

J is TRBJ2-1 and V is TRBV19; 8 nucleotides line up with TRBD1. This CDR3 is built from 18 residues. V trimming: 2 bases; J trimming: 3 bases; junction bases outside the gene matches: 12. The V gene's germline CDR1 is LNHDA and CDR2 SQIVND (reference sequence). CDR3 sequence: CASSIWGQASFYYNEQFF. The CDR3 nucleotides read TGTGCCAGTAGTATATGGGGACAGGCAAGCTTCTACTACAATGAGCAGTTCTTC.

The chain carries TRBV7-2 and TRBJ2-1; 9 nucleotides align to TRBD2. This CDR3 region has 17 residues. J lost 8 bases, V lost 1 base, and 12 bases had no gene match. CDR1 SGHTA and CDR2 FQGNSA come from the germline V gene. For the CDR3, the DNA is TGTGCCAGCAGCTTAGAACTAGCGGGTATACAGTCTTATGAGCAGTTCTTC. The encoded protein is CASSLELAGIQSYEQFF.

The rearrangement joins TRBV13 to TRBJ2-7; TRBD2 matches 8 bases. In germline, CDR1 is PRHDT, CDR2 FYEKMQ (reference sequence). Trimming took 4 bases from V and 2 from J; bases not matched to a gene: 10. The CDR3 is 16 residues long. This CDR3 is CASSSRSAGGTYEQYF. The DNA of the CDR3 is TGTGCCAGCAGCTCCAGGTCTGCGGGAGGTACCTACGAGCAGTACTTC.

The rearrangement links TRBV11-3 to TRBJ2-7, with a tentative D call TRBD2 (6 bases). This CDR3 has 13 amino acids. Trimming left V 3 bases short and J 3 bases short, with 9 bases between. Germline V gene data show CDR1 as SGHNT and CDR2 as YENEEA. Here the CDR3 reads CASSFGGNYEQYF. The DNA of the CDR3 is TGTGCCAGCAGCTTTGGGGGGAACTACGAGCAGTACTTC.

The CDR3 region has the DNA TGCGCCAGCAGCCAAGGGACAGGGGTGGGCACAGATACGCAGTATTTT. Its protein product is CASSQGTGVGTDTQYF. The rearrangement uses TRBV4-3 and TRBJ2-3, with 9 bases identical to TRBD1. In germline, CDR1 is LGHNA, CDR2 YSLEER. This CDR3 has 16 residues. The V and J ends lost 1 base and 1 base, in that order; junction bases with no gene match: 3.

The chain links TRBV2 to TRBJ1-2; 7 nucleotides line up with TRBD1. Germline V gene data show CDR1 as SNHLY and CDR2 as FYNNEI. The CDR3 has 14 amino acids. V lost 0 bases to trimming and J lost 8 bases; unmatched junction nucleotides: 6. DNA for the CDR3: TGTGCCAGCAGTGAAGCGTGGACAGGAGGGGGCTACACCTTC. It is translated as CASSEAWTGGGYTF.

The chain's CDR3 is CASSKGLAGGSTDTQYF. In DNA form, the CDR3 reads TGTGCCAGCAGCAAGGGACTAGCGGGAGGTTCTACAGATACGCAGTATTTT. The V and J genes are TRBV5-8 and TRBJ2-3; TRBD2 matches at 15 bases. The V gene's germline CDR1 is SGHTS and CDR2 YDEGEE. After removal of 4 bases from V and 3 bases from J, the junction contained 6 bases not matched to a gene. The CDR3 has 17 amino acids.

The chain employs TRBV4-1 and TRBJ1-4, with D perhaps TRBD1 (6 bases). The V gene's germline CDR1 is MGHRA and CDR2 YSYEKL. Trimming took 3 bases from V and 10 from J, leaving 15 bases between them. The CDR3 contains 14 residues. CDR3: CASSHDTVGGKLFF. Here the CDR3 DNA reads TGCGCCAGCAGCCATGATACCGTAGGGGGAAAACTGTTTTTT.

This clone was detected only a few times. CDR3 residues: CASRLTGSGEAFF. The CDR3 region has the DNA TGTGCCAGTAGACTAACAGGGTCTGGGGAAGCTTTCTTT. The chain employs TRBV19 and TRBJ1-1, with D maybe TRBD1 (6 bases). The CDR3 runs to 13 residues. CDR1 LNHDA and CDR2 SQIVND come from the germline V gene (reference sequence). V lost 6 bases and J lost 8, with 16 bases in between.

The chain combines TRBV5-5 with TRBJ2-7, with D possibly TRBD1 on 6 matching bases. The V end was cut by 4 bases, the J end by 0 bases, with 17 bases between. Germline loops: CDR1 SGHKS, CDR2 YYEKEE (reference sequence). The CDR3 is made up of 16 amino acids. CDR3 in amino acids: CASSADGDISSYEQYF. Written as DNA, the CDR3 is TGTGCCAGCAGCGCCGACGGGGACATCAGCTCCTACGAGCAGTACTTC.

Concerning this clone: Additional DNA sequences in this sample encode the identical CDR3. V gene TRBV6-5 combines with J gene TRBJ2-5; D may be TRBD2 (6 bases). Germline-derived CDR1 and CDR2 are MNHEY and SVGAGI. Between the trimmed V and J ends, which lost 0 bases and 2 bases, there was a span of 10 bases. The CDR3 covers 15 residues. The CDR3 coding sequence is TGTGCCAGCAGTTACTCCGGGACTTCTCAAGAGACCCAGTACTTC. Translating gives CASSYSGTSQETQYF.

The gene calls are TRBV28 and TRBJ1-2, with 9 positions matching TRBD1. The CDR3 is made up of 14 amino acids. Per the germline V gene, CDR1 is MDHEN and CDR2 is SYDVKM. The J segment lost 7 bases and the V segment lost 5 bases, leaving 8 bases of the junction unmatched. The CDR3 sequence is CASSASGTGFGYTF. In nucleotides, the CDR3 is TGTGCCAGCAGTGCCTCCGGGACAGGGTTTGGCTACACCTTC.

For the CDR3, the DNA is TGTGCCAGCAGTCTCAGGGGGATCTATGGCTACACCTTC. The encoded protein is CASSLRGIYGYTF. The chain combines TRBV6-5 with TRBJ1-2; 7 nucleotides agree with TRBD1. V was clipped by 5 bases and J by 4 bases; unmatched bases: 4. The CDR3 has 13 residues. The V gene's germline CDR1 is MNHEY and CDR2 SVGAGI.

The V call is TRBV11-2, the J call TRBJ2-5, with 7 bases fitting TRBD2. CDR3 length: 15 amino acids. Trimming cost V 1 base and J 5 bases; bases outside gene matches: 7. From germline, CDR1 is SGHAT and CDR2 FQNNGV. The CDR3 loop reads CASSLALVGGETQYF. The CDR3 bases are TGTGCCAGCAGCTTAGCACTAGTGGGAGGGGAGACCCAGTACTTC.

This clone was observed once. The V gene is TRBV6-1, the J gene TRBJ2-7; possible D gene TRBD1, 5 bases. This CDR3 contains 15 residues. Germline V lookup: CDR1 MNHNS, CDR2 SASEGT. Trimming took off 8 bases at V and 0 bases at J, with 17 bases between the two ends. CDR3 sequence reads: CASQTSQGFSYEQYF. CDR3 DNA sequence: TGTGCCAGCCAGACTTCGCAGGGCTTCTCCTACGAGCAGTACTTC.

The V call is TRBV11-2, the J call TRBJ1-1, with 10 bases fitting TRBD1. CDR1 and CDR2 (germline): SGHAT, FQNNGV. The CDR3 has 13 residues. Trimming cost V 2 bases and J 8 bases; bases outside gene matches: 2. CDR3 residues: CASSLQGQGEAFF. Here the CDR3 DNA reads TGTGCCAGCAGCTTACAGGGACAGGGGGAAGCTTTCTTT.

In DNA, the CDR3 is TGTGCCAGCAGTTCCACCCTACAGGGGTGGAAAAACGAGCAGTACTTC. Its translation: CASSSTLQGWKNEQYF. V gene TRBV27 combines with J gene TRBJ2-7, with TRBD1 matching 7 bases. Trimming cost V 4 bases and J 5 bases; bases outside gene matches: 14. Germline-derived CDR1 and CDR2 are MNHEY and SMNVEV (reference sequence). This CDR3 comprises 16 residues.

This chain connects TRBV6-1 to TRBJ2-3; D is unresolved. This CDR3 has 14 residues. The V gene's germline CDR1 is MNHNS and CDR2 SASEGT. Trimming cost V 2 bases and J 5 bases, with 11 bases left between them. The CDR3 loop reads CASSESGGGDTQYF. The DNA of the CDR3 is TGTGCCAGCAGTGAATCTGGCGGCGGAGATACGCAGTATTTT.

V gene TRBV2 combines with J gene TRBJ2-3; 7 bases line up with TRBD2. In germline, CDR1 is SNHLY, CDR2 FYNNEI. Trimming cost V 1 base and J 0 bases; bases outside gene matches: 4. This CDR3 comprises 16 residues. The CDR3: CASSEEAGVSTDTQYF. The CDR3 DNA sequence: TGTGCCAGCAGTGAAGAGGCGGGAGTGAGCACAGATACGCAGTATTTT.